These 13 T cell receptor beta chains share one sample of origin, sequenced in a study of cytotoxic CD8 clonotypes in ibrutinib-treated CLL. The assay was immunoSEQ multiplex PCR, and TCRdb's table has in-frame clones only and misses some. Among fewer than 400,000 clones listed, 67% were seen once. The sequenced sample was PBMCs, obtained after 36 months of ibrutinib treatment. The receptors originated from a human donor with chronic lymphocytic leukemia.

This clone was observed a handful of times. The chain uses TRBV7-9 and TRBJ2-7; no clear D gene. V was pared by 2 bases and J by 0 bases, with 2 bases between. This CDR3 is 12 amino acids long. Germline V gene sequence: CDR1 SEHNR, CDR2 FQNEAQ (reference sequence). The CDR3 DNA reads TGTGCCAGCAGCTTAACCTCCTACGAGCAGTACTTC. It encodes CASSLTSYEQYF.

This chain joins TRBV4-1 and TRBJ1-3, with a weak D call TRBD1 (5 bases). Germline values: CDR1 MGHRA, CDR2 YSYEKL. The V end lost 5 bases, the J end lost 4 bases, and 9 bases lay between the germline ends. This CDR3 is 13 amino acids long. CDR3 sequence: CASSEGVGNTIYF. The CDR3 DNA reads TGCGCCAGCAGCGAAGGGGTAGGAAACACCATATATTTT.

The CDR3 DNA reads TGTGCCAGCTCACCGCTACCAGATACGCAGTATTTT. As protein: CASSPLPDTQYF. This chain joins TRBV18 and TRBJ2-3; no definite D call. Deletions cut 3 bases from V and 4 bases from J, with 5 bases between. The CDR3 is made up of 12 amino acids. Germline assignment: CDR1 KGHSH and CDR2 LQKENI.

This clone showed up just once. This chain joins TRBV6-1 and TRBJ2-2; TRBD1 matches at 7 bases. The junction had 2 bases not matched to a gene; V was cut back by 7 bases and J by 12 bases. CDR3 length: 10 amino acids. CDR1 MNHNS and CDR2 SASEGT come from the germline V gene. CDR3 region: CASNRGKLFF. CDR3 sequence (DNA): TGTGCCAGCAACAGGGGCAAGCTGTTTTTT.

The chain is built from TRBV6-6 and TRBJ1-5; D might be TRBD1 (6 bases). V lost 2 bases, J lost 2 bases, and 13 bases lay in between. This CDR3 has 16 residues. The germline V gene has CDR1 MNHNY and CDR2 SVGAGI (reference sequence). This chain's CDR3 is CASSYGGGGGNQPQHF. CDR3 bases: TGTGCCAGCAGTTACGGGGGGGGCGGGGGCAATCAGCCCCAGCATTTT.

The chain links TRBV7-9 to TRBJ1-2; D possibly corresponds to TRBD1 (6 bases). The germline V gene has CDR1 SEHNR and CDR2 FQNEAQ (reference sequence). V was trimmed by 0 bases and J by 8 bases, leaving 13 bases between them. This CDR3 spans 14 amino acids. The CDR3 protein is CASSLAQGYGGYTF. The CDR3, as DNA: TGTGCCAGCAGCTTAGCACAGGGATACGGGGGCTACACCTTC.

The sample holds many counts of this clone. It is likely a read error: a sequence one base away is far more abundant. The same CDR3 is also encoded by other DNA sequences in this sample. This rearrangement joins TRBV10-1 to TRBJ1-5; D gene unclear. Looked up from germline, CDR1 is WNHNN and CDR2 is SYGVQD (reference sequence). The length of the CDR3 is 15 residues. V was cut by 3 bases and J by 0 bases, with 9 bases left in between. CDR3: CASSDAGYSNQPQHF. CDR3 coding DNA: TGCGCCAGCAGTGATGCAGGTTATAGCAATCAGCCCCAGCATTTT.

The count of this clone is one. The CDR3 DNA follows: TGTGCCATCAGCGAAACCGGGACTCACACCGGGGAGCTGTTTTTT. Residues: CAISETGTHTGELFF. The V and J genes are TRBV10-3 and TRBJ2-2, with a possible D match to TRBD2 (6 bases). CDR1 and CDR2 from the germline V gene are ENHRY and SYGVKD. Trimming removed 6 bases from V and 3 bases from J, with 14 bases in between. The CDR3 runs 15 residues.

This chain connects TRBV6-5 to TRBJ2-7; 15 nucleotides line up with TRBD2. CDR1 is MNHEY, CDR2 SVGAGI, per germline. The CDR3 consists of 14 residues. V was pared by 5 bases and J by 6 bases, with 2 bases of the junction left unmatched. The CDR3 spells CASSRGLAGGEQYF. The CDR3 DNA is TGTGCCAGCAGTCGGGGACTAGCGGGAGGCGAGCAGTACTTC.

This chain connects TRBV7-2 to TRBJ2-7, with 7 bases that match TRBD2. The CDR3 loop spans 15 amino acids. Trimming removed 7 bases from V and 3 bases from J; junction bases left unmatched: 12. The germline CDR1 and CDR2 sequences are SGHTA and FQGNSA. The CDR3 sequence: CASTSSGKGVYEQYF. The DNA of the CDR3 is TGTGCCAGCACCTCCAGCGGGAAGGGCGTCTACGAGCAGTACTTC.

The J gene is TRBJ2-7, the V gene TRBV27; D gene ambiguous. Per the germline V gene, CDR1 is MNHEY and CDR2 is SMNVEV (reference sequence). Between the trimmed V and J ends, which lost 6 bases and 3 bases, there was a span of 15 bases. CDR3 size: 14 residues. CDR3 DNA: TGTGCCAGCAGCCGCGCGGCGACACTCTACGAGCAGTACTTC. Protein product: CASSRAATLYEQYF.

The J gene is TRBJ2-1, the V gene TRBV7-9, with 8 positions matching TRBD1. CDR1 is SEHNR and CDR2 is FQNEAQ in the germline V gene (reference sequence). Trimming cost V 5 bases and J 4 bases; bases outside gene matches: 10. This CDR3 contains 16 residues. This CDR3 is CASSRTRQGLYNEQFF. DNA of the CDR3: TGTGCCAGCAGCCGAACAAGACAGGGGTTATACAATGAGCAGTTCTTC.

The rearrangement links TRBV4-1 to TRBJ2-5, with D possibly matching TRBD1 (5 bases). This CDR3 comprises 14 residues. Trimming took 0 bases from V and 4 from J, leaving 9 bases between them. The germline CDR1 and CDR2 sequences are MGHRA and YSYEKL. As DNA, the CDR3 is TGCGCCAGCAGCCAAGAGGGGCGGAGAGAGACCCAGTACTTC. It yields the protein CASSQEGRRETQYF.